This T cell receptor beta chain stems from a study of CD8 T cells in Susac syndrome (dated by TCRdb to between 2017 and 2020). The study in broad terms: Of the Susac syndrome patients who were sequenced, five or six had clinically active disease and eight were in clinical remission. CD8+ T cell repertoire clonality was compared between about a dozen healthy donors, approximately 14 Susac syndrome patients and approximately 15 multiple sclerosis patients. Whether CD8+ T cell activation and differentiation in Susac syndrome was antigen driven was tested using repertoire sequencing. Susac syndrome patients were therapy-naive, on corticosteroids (some also receiving IVIg), or on IVIg alone at blood withdrawal. General study outcomes and caveats: More than 15 Susac-specific public clones were identified in the total CD8+ repertoire, and several Susac-specific public clones were identified in the CD8+ TEMRA repertoire. The study acknowledged that relatively few individuals were included in the TCR sequencing and HLA analysis. CD8+ repertoires in Susac syndrome showed clonal expansion, which was highest in CD8+ TEMRA cells and was greater in clinically active patients than in remitting patients.

Note on this clonotype: Which antigen it targets is not known. Nothing much larger sits one base from this clone, and base qualities are not available.

The trim is 0 bases for V and 7 bases for J, with a gap of 13 bases between the germline ends. Taken from the germline V gene (reference sequence), the CDR1 and CDR2 loops are DFQATT and SNEGSKA. The CDR3 runs 14 amino acids, cysteine and phenylalanine included. Just the 42-base CDR3 DNA is kept, in frame starting at base 1. Peripheral blood CD8+ and CD4+ T cells from healthy donors, Susac syndrome patients and multiple sclerosis patients were profiled using high-throughput TCR beta sequencing. The Susac syndrome patients fulfilled recently defined diagnostic criteria for either definite or probable disease. Bulk CD8+ and CD4+ T cells were purified by magnetic negative isolation, while CD8+ TEMRA cells were enriched using FACS. Blood was drawn into EDTA tubes, processed within 24 hours, and PBMCs were isolated by density gradient centrifugation. PBMCs intended for TCR sequencing were cryopreserved in liquid nitrogen and were subsequently thawed in a 37 degrees C water bath. A purity of at least 90% was achieved for sorted or isolated CD4+, CD8+ and CD8+ TEMRA cells.

RNA was extracted using the RNeasy kit, and roughly 0.5 to 1 ug of the RNA was reverse transcribed with random hexamers. TCR beta CDR3 regions were amplified with the immunoSEQ multiplex PCR assay covering 54 Vbeta and 13 Jbeta segments. PCR amplification bias was corrected by using a synthetic template baseline for primer optimization and computational correction. The original pipeline was this. Reads were annotated to V, D and J genes per IMGT and analyzed with immunoSEQ Analyzer, keeping only productive sequences. To calculate clonality, Shannon entropy was normalized by log2 of the number of productive unique sequences and then subtracted from one. For each patient and control, public and private clones were evaluated within the 100 most prevalent clones. Susac-specific clones were defined as absent from healthy and MS cohorts, 800 to 1,200 published viral clones and other ImmuneACCESS disease sequences. TCRdb redid the processing of the public reads, applying fastp at Q25 and MiXCR, and retained in-frame beta chains. Rows with one shared CDR3 protein collapse into an entry with the most common genes and DNA. These V and J calls originate from TCRdb's pipeline instead of the authors' own analysis. This sample holds around 100,000 distinct CDR3 sequences; roughly 96% were observed only once. Of the sample, 0.25% to 0.35% falls within the top ten clones.

Here the chain combines TRBV20-1 and TRBJ1-5; TRBD1 could be the D gene, as 5 bases match. Sequencing was carried out using CD8+ T cells from PBMCs. This receptor was taken from a human donor with Susac syndrome. In nucleotide form, the sequence is TGCAGTGCTAGAGATGTGACAGAACACCAGCCCCAGCATTTT. This codes for CSARDVTEHQPQHF.